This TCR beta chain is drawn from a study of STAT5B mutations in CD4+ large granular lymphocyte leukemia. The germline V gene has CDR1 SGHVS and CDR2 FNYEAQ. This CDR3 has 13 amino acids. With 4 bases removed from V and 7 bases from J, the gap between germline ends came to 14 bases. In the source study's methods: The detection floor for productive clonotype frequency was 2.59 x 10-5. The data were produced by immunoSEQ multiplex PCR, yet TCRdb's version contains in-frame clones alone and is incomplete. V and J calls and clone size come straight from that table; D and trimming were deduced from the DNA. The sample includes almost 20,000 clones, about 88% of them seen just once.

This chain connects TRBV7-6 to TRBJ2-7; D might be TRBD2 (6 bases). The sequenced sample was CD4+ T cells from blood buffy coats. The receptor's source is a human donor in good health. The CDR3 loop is CASSYGEAGEQYF. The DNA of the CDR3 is TGTGCCAGCAGCTACGGGGAGGCAGGGGAGCAGTACTTC.